Listed below are T cell receptor beta chains from one sample, sequenced in a study of PD-L1 blockade in urothelial cancer. The method was immunoSEQ multiplex PCR; TCRdb's version includes in-frame clones alone and lacks a portion of them. There are about 110,000 clones in the sample; around 85% occur only once, and about 2.2% lies in the top ten. Sequenced material: PBMCs, taken around atezolizumab (anti-PD-L1) treatment. The receptor set was obtained from a man aged 45-60 years with urothelial cancer. Each CDR3 is given with its conserved first and last residue. Fields, in order: J gene, clone size, V gene, D gene, CDR3 length, CDR3 protein, CDR3 DNA. D genes are given only for firm matches. Clone size is stated in some rows and not others, as once, few, many or a class when expanded.

TRBJ1-2 NA TRBV28 NA 16 CASSSTAITGRYGYTF TGTGCCAGCAGTTCGACCGCAATAACAGGGCGCTATGGCTACACCTTC
TRBJ1-2 NA TRBV25-1 NA 13 CASSLMLGDSYTF TGTGCCAGCAGTCTTATGTTAGGGGATAGCTACACCTTC
TRBJ1-2 NA TRBV2 NA 14 CASHSDRRYYGYTF TGTGCCAGCCACTCAGACAGACGTTACTATGGCTACACCTTC
TRBJ1-4 NA TRBV5-4 NA 14 CASSLGLNNEKLFF TGTGCCAGCAGCTTGGGACTGAATAATGAAAAACTGTTTTTT
TRBJ1-6 once TRBV28 TRBD1 16 CASSLSGTGPHFGLHF TGTGCCAGCAGTTTATCCGGGACAGGACCCCATTTTGGCCTCCACTTT
TRBJ2-2 NA TRBV18 NA 15 CASSPTRAGTGELFF TGTGCCAGCTCACCAACCCGAGCGGGCACCGGGGAGCTGTTTTTT
TRBJ2-2 NA TRBV5-4 TRBD1 15 CASSLGQGNPGELFF TGTGCCAGCAGCTTGGGACAGGGGAACCCCGGGGAGCTGTTTTTT
TRBJ2-1 once TRBV18 NA 12 CASSPSGNEQFF TGTGCCAGCTCACCATCCGGCAATGAGCAGTTCTTC
TRBJ1-6 NA TRBV5-1 NA 15 CASSLAQGYNSPLHF TGCGCCAGCAGCTTGGCCCAGGGATATAATTCACCCCTCCACTTT
TRBJ2-4 NA TRBV2 NA 15 CASGPGGLVKNIQYF TGTGCCAGCGGCCCCGGGGGTTTAGTCAAAAACATTCAGTACTTC
TRBJ2-7 NA TRBV14 NA 16 CASSQPSPGHLYEQYF TGTGCCAGCAGCCAGCCTAGCCCGGGACATCTCTACGAGCAGTACTTC